This record concerns one T cell receptor beta chain sequence. The antigen this receptor binds is unknown. One base away there is no much larger clone; base qualities are not given. The data stem from a study of cytomegalovirus exposure and HLA in healthy donors (dated by TCRdb to 2015 to 2018). With respect to the entire study: The 650 to 750 repertoires of the first cohort and the roughly 110 validation repertoires were produced on the same platform, according to a later analysis. The study aimed to test whether signatures of past pathogen exposure could be identified by cataloging public T cell receptors. A separate validation cohort of roughly 130 different subjects was used in addition to the approximately 610-subject first cohort. To predict cytomegalovirus infection status, the study combined high-throughput TCR immunosequencing, statistical association of individual TCRs with disease status, and machine learning.

Points the paper makes about the study in general: A few of the identified cytomegalovirus-associated TCR beta chains were confirmed in vitro to be specific for cytomegalovirus antigens. In the study, 150 to 200 TCR beta chains were listed as associated with cytomegalovirus. Across donors, most TCR sequences were observed very rarely, whereas some public TCRs were present in many individuals. The authors suggested that the approach could potentially be extended to other disease states and immunological phenotypes. The validation cohort had no HLA typing available for a later analysis, so co-occurrence within that cohort was assessed over all 120 or so repertoires. A later analysis found that TCRs clustered in the first cohort also tended to co-occur in the approximately 120 validation repertoires, with about 94% of cluster scores above 0. In both the original and validation cohorts, the classifier was reported to diagnose cytomegalovirus status with high specificity and sensitivity.

Donors formed part of the validation cohort, which comprised about 120 subjects and was distinct from the first cohort of several hundred subjects. Trimming accounts for 3 bases at V and 4 bases at J, while the number of junction bases matched to no gene is 2. In the germline V gene (reference sequence), CDR1 corresponds to SGHNT and CDR2 to YYREEE. Measured from the cysteine to the phenylalanine, the CDR3 is 15 residues long. Only the CDR3 DNA is retained, 45 bases long and in frame from the first base. Receptors were amplified or captured by the immunoSEQ multiplex PCR assay. On the study's bioinformatics: A statistical classification framework was developed to diagnose cytomegalovirus status using the catalog of TCR beta chain sequences. As stored in TCRdb, this immuneACCESS dataset retains in-frame rearrangements with V and J assigned. A fraction of the clones does not appear; measured against another copy, unresolved V genes explain less than half of the discrepancy, and the remainder lacks a known reason. V and J calls and clone size follow that table, whereas D and trimming were derived from the DNA. For this sample the table gives 150,000 to 200,000 clones, of which roughly nine tenths were detected only once. About a tenth of the sample rests with the top ten.

Material for sequencing was PBMCs. This clonotype originated in a woman in her late teens or twenties in good health and CMV-seropositive. The V and J genes are TRBV5-4 and TRBJ2-7, with TRBD2 matching 15 junction bases. The encoded CDR3 is CASSSGTSGRYEQYF. The bases read TGTGCCAGCAGCTCCGGGACTAGCGGGAGGTACGAGCAGTACTTC.